Following are 18 T cell receptor beta chains from one sample sequenced in a study of cytomegalovirus exposure and HLA in healthy donors. The study ran its PCR with 60 Vbeta and 13 Jbeta primers. The data were produced by immunoSEQ multiplex PCR, yet TCRdb's version contains in-frame clones alone and is incomplete. Here the sample spans approximately 120,000 clones, 74% being singletons. Sequenced: PBMCs. These TCRs come from a woman aged 50 to 60 in good health and CMV-seropositive.

The rearrangement uses TRBV5-8 and TRBJ1-5; 12 bases are a match to TRBD1. In germline, CDR1 is SGHTS, CDR2 YDEGEE. The CDR3 is 16 residues long. After removal of 4 bases from V and 6 bases from J, the junction contained 8 bases not matched to a gene. The CDR3 bases are TGTGCCAGCAGCCCACATGGGACAGGGGGCGTTCAGCCCCAGCATTTT. Amino acids: CASSPHGTGGVQPQHF.

This chain uses TRBV28 with TRBJ1-5; unclear D gene. The CDR3 is 15 residues long. Germline values: CDR1 MDHEN, CDR2 SYDVKM. Trimming cost V 3 bases and J 0 bases, with 9 bases left between them. CDR3 protein: CASSFGSHSNQPQHF. The DNA of the CDR3 is TGTGCCAGCAGTTTTGGCAGTCATAGCAATCAGCCCCAGCATTTT.

The genes are TRBV5-1 and TRBJ2-5; 8 bases are shared with TRBD1. The CDR3 runs to 14 residues. CDR1 and CDR2 from the germline V gene are SGHRS and YFSETQ. Trimming cost V 3 bases and J 1 base; bases outside gene matches: 2. CDR3: CASSWTGPQETQYF. The CDR3 DNA sequence: TGCGCCAGCAGCTGGACAGGGCCCCAAGAGACCCAGTACTTC.

This chain connects TRBV7-2 to TRBJ2-3; 8 bases map to TRBD2. V lost 5 bases, J lost 0 bases, and 7 bases stayed unmatched. The length of the CDR3 is 16 residues. Germline V gene data show CDR1 as SGHTA and CDR2 as FQGNSA. The CDR3 here is CASSRGGVASTDTQYF. In DNA form, the CDR3 reads TGTGCCAGCAGCCGGGGGGGGGTAGCTAGCACAGATACGCAGTATTTT.

In its sample, this clone was seen once. The chain combines TRBV10-1 with TRBJ2-3; TRBD2 agrees at 9 bases. The CDR3 sequence is 16 residues long. The germline CDR1 and CDR2 sequences are WNHNN and SYGVQD (reference sequence). V lost 2 bases and J lost 0; bases outside the gene matches: 3. The CDR3 sequence: CASSEGLAPSTDTQYF. DNA of the CDR3: TGCGCCAGCAGTGAGGGACTAGCGCCGAGCACAGATACGCAGTATTTT.

This clone was found once. The chain has TRBV9 and TRBJ2-3; 11 nucleotides line up with TRBD2. This CDR3 is built from 16 residues. Germline V gene sequence: CDR1 SGDLS, CDR2 YYNGEE. J lost 2 bases, V lost 4 bases, and 6 bases had no gene match. CDR3 DNA sequence: TGTGCCAGCAGCTCTCAACTAGCGGGAGTCACAGATACGCAGTATTTT. This gives the protein CASSSQLAGVTDTQYF.

This chain uses TRBV4-1 with TRBJ1-6; unclear D gene. CDR3 length: 16 amino acids. CDR1 and CDR2 from the germline V gene are MGHRA and YSYEKL. V dropped 0 bases and J dropped 2 bases, with 8 bases sitting between them. The CDR3 here is CASSQDPTAYNSPLHF. DNA of the CDR3: TGCGCCAGCAGCCAAGATCCCACAGCCTATAATTCACCCCTCCACTTT.

The chain carries TRBV11-2 and TRBJ1-4; TRBD1 matches 8 bases. The germline gives CDR1 SGHAT, CDR2 FQNNGV. V was clipped by 1 base and J by 11 bases; unmatched bases: 9. The CDR3 spans 15 residues. The CDR3, as DNA: TGTGCCAGCAGCTTAGGGACGAAACAGGGGGGCAAACTGTTTTTT. It codes for CASSLGTKQGGKLFF.

The chain couples TRBV5-1 to TRBJ1-4; maybe TRBD1 (5 bases). The germline V and J ends were trimmed by 2 bases and 8 bases, with 16 bases remaining between them. CDR3 length: 15 amino acids. CDR1 SGHRS and CDR2 YFSETQ come from the germline V gene. CDR3 DNA sequence: TGCGCCAGCAGCTTTTCGGCTTCCTGGGGCGAAAAACTGTTTTTT. It translates to CASSFSASWGEKLFF.

This chain connects TRBV2 to TRBJ1-2; 8 positions match TRBD1. V was pared by 6 bases and J by 3 bases, with 6 bases of the junction left unmatched. The CDR3 has 14 amino acids. The germline gives CDR1 SNHLY, CDR2 FYNNEI. Here the CDR3 DNA reads TGTGCCAGCAGATTTACACAGGGGGACTATGGCTACACCTTC. This gives the protein CASRFTQGDYGYTF.

This clone has a handful of counts. This chain links TRBV28 with TRBJ2-1, with 7 bases identical to TRBD2. CDR1 MDHEN and CDR2 SYDVKM come from the germline V gene. This CDR3 is 16 amino acids long. Germline trimming cut 7 bases from V and 0 bases from J; bases unmatched to any gene: 9. The CDR3 sequence: CASISNRGDSYNEQFF. CDR3 DNA: TGTGCCAGCATTTCCAACCGGGGGGACTCCTACAATGAGCAGTTCTTC.

This chain connects TRBV2 to TRBJ2-5, with 8 bases aligning to TRBD1. Trimming removed 4 bases from V and 4 bases from J; junction bases left unmatched: 2. The CDR3 has 13 residues. Germline V gives CDR1 SNHLY, CDR2 FYNNEI. CDR3 amino acids: CASSGDRGETQYF. The CDR3 DNA sequence: TGTGCCAGCAGTGGAGACAGGGGAGAGACCCAGTACTTC.

The V and J genes are TRBV7-3 and TRBJ2-3; 9 nucleotides align to TRBD1. This CDR3 spans 15 amino acids. Germline CDR1 SGHTA, CDR2 FQGTGA. The junction had 11 bases not matched to a gene; V was cut back by 5 bases and J by 8 bases. The CDR3 DNA follows: TGTGCCAGCAGCCTCCAACAGGACAGGGGTGGTACGCAGTATTTT. It translates to CASSLQQDRGGTQYF.

This clone was counted a single time. This chain uses TRBV5-4 with TRBJ2-7; 12 bases are a match to TRBD1. The CDR3 sequence is 20 residues long. Germline V CDR1 and CDR2: SGHNT, YYREEE (reference sequence). Trimming removed 0 bases from V and 1 base from J; junction bases left unmatched: 14. The CDR3 sequence: CASSLDLPGQGARFSYEQYF. The CDR3 DNA is TGTGCCAGCAGCTTGGACCTACCGGGACAGGGGGCTCGTTTTTCCTACGAGCAGTACTTC.

The chain links TRBV21-1 to TRBJ2-7; TRBD1, the D gene given by the table, was not confirmed from the DNA. TRBV21-1 is given as a pseudogene. There are 18 residues in the CDR3. The DNA for the CDR3 is TGTGCCAGCAGCTGTAGACAGGGGGCTGCCTTCGGGTATTACGAGCAGTACTTC. Protein: CASSCRQGAAFGYYEQYF.

The chain has TRBV7-9 and TRBJ1-1; a possible D gene is TRBD1 (5 bases). With 4 bases removed from V and 6 bases from J, the gap between germline ends came to 9 bases. CDR1 and CDR2 (germline): SEHNR, FQNEAQ (reference sequence). The CDR3 runs to 12 residues. The DNA for the CDR3 is TGTGCCAGCAGCTCCGGGGGATCTGAAGCTTTCTTT. It specifies CASSSGGSEAFF.

V and J are TRBV28 and TRBJ1-5, with 10 bases lining up with TRBD1. The V gene end was trimmed by 3 bases and the J gene end by 9 bases; junction bases not matched to a gene: 8. The CDR3 loop spans 15 amino acids. Germline CDR1 is MDHEN and CDR2 is SYDVKM. The CDR3 region has the DNA TGTGCCAGCAGTTTCCCGGGACAGGGGTCGGGGCCCCAGCATTTT. Amino acid sequence: CASSFPGQGSGPQHF.

The genes are TRBV28 and TRBJ2-1, with D perhaps TRBD1 (6 bases). The CDR3 totals 13 residues. Trimming pared 3 bases from V and 7 bases from J, leaving 10 bases between. Per the germline V gene, CDR1 is MDHEN and CDR2 is SYDVKM. For the CDR3, the DNA is TGTGCCAGCAGTTTCGTGCAGGGGAATGAGCAGTTCTTC. Its protein product is CASSFVQGNEQFF.